The next 29 T cell receptor beta chains were all read from a single sample in a study of shared clonotypes between healthy human individuals. The repertoire was sequenced with immunoSEQ multiplex PCR; TCRdb's copy has only in-frame clones and lacks some. The repertoire holds approximately 500,000 clones, with 96% as singletons. The sequenced sample was naive CD4+ T cells sorted from blood. As for subset: CD45RA+ positively selected. These receptors were taken from a woman aged 25 to 39 in good health.

The chain uses TRBV13 and TRBJ1-3, with no clear D. CDR1 and CDR2 from the germline V gene are PRHDT and FYEKMQ (reference sequence). Trimming shortened V by 4 bases and J by 4 bases, and 14 bases separated the two germline ends. The CDR3 spans 15 residues. In DNA, the CDR3 is TGTGCCAGCAGCTCGGACCGACACCTGGGAAACACCATATATTTT. Its protein is CASSSDRHLGNTIYF. The full variable domain, with the rest looked up from reference TRBV13 and TRBJ1-3, is AAGVIQSPRHLIKEKRETATLKCYPIPRHDTVYWYQQGPGQDPQFLISFYEKMQSDKGSIPDRFSAQQFSDYHSELNMSSLELGDSALYFCASSSDRHLGNTIYFGEGSWLTVV.

This chain joins TRBV7-9 and TRBJ2-1, with 8 bases matching TRBD2. CDR1 and CDR2 (germline): SEHNR, FQNEAQ (reference sequence). The CDR3 loop spans 16 amino acids. The J segment lost 7 bases and the V segment lost 5 bases, leaving 13 bases of the junction unmatched. CDR3 bases: TGTGCCAGCAGCGCCCGAGCCGGGACTAGGGATAATGAGCAGTTCTTC. The encoded protein is CASSARAGTRDNEQFF.

The chain couples TRBV5-1 to TRBJ2-7; D is possibly TRBD1 (5 bases). CDR3 length equals 15 residues. CDR1 and CDR2 from the germline V gene are SGHRS and YFSETQ. V gave up 3 bases and J gave up 3 bases, with 16 bases separating them. The CDR3 loop reads CASSSTGVGFYEQYF. Here the CDR3 DNA reads TGCGCCAGCAGCTCAACAGGTGTAGGTTTCTACGAGCAGTACTTC.

The genes are TRBV11-1 and TRBJ1-1; 7 bases map to TRBD1. With 7 bases clipped from V and 4 bases from J, the junction kept 9 bases outside the gene matches. Germline V gives CDR1 SGHAT, CDR2 FQDESV (reference sequence). The CDR3 consists of 14 residues. In DNA form, the CDR3 reads TGTGCCAGCACCGAATACAGGGGCTTCACTGAAGCTTTCTTT. Its protein product is CASTEYRGFTEAFF.

The chain joins TRBV7-9 to TRBJ2-7; D is possibly TRBD1 (5 bases). This CDR3 has 17 residues. The germline V gene has CDR1 SEHNR and CDR2 FQNEAQ (reference sequence). The V end was cut by 5 bases, the J end by 0 bases, with 20 bases between. In DNA form, the CDR3 reads TGTGCCAGCAGCAATACGGGCGACAGACGATTCTCCTACGAGCAGTACTTC. Encoded protein: CASSNTGDRRFSYEQYF. The variable domain in full, completed from reference TRBV7-9 and TRBJ2-7, reads DTGVSQNPRHKITKRGQNVTFRCDPISEHNRLYWYRQTLGQGPEFLTYFQNEAQLEKSRLLSDRFSAERPKGSFSTLEIQRTEQGDSAMYLCASSNTGDRRFSYEQYFGPGTRLTVT.

The chain is built from TRBV5-1 and TRBJ2-2; tentatively, D is TRBD2 (5 bases). Deletions cut 3 bases from V and 5 bases from J, with 17 bases between. The CDR3 contains 16 residues. Germline values: CDR1 SGHRS, CDR2 YFSETQ. CDR3 bases: TGCGCCAGCAGCTACGAGACCAAGCGAGGGACCGGGGAGCTGTTTTTT. The encoded protein is CASSYETKRGTGELFF.

The chain is built from TRBV7-2 and TRBJ2-3, with a possible D match to TRBD2 (6 bases). Per the germline V gene, CDR1 is SGHTA and CDR2 is FQGNSA. This CDR3 has 14 amino acids. V shed 5 bases and J shed 1 base, with 10 bases lying between them. The CDR3: CASSAGLRTDTQYF. The CDR3 DNA sequence: TGTGCCAGCAGCGCGGGACTTCGCACAGATACGCAGTATTTT. The full variable domain, completed using reference TRBV7-2 and TRBJ2-3, is GAGVSQSPSNKVTEKGKDVELRCDPISGHTALYWYRQSLGQGLEFLIYFQGNSAPDKSGLPSDRFSAERTGGSVSTLTIQRTQQEDSAVYLCASSAGLRTDTQYFGPGTRLTVL.

This clone was seen once. J is TRBJ1-3 and V is TRBV19; D not resolved. This CDR3 has 13 amino acids. Germline values: CDR1 LNHDA, CDR2 SQIVND (reference sequence). V was pared by 5 bases and J by 2 bases, with 7 bases between. This chain's CDR3 is CASSSGAGNTIYF. The CDR3, as DNA: TGTGCCAGTAGTTCCGGGGCTGGAAACACCATATATTTT.

The chain employs TRBV28 and TRBJ2-7; the D gene could be TRBD1 or TRBD2 (6 bases each). V lost 10 bases, J lost 0 bases, and 19 bases lay in between. The CDR3 runs to 15 residues. The germline V gene has CDR1 MDHEN and CDR2 SYDVKM. CDR3 in DNA: TGTGCCACTACAAGGGGGGACGTATCCTCCTACGAGCAGTACTTC. It is translated as CATTRGDVSSYEQYF.

V usage is TRBV18 and J usage is TRBJ1-4; D gene uncertain. Germline V lookup: CDR1 KGHSH, CDR2 LQKENI. The CDR3 sequence is 15 residues long. Trimming cost V 2 bases and J 3 bases, with 10 bases left between them. In DNA form, the CDR3 reads TGTGCCAGCTCACCAATTAGGGAGCCTAATGAAAAACTGTTTTTT. This encodes CASSPIREPNEKLFF.

This chain's CDR3 is CANPGQSYEQYF. The CDR3 coding sequence is TGTGCCAACCCGGGACAGAGTTACGAGCAGTACTTC. This chain joins TRBV19 and TRBJ2-7; 7 bases match TRBD1. V lost 10 bases to trimming and J lost 4 bases; unmatched junction nucleotides: 7. The germline CDR1 and CDR2 sequences are LNHDA and SQIVND (reference sequence). The CDR3 is 12 residues long. Variable domain in full (rest from reference TRBV19 and TRBJ2-7): DGGITQSPKYLFRKEGQNVTLSCEQNLNHDAMYWYRQDPGQGLRLIYYSQIVNDFQKGDIAEGYSVSREKKESFPLTVTSAQKNPTAFYLCANPGQSYEQYFGPGTRLTVT.

The rearrangement joins TRBV27 to TRBJ2-3; possibly TRBD1 for D (6 bases). Looked up from germline, CDR1 is MNHEY and CDR2 is SMNVEV (reference sequence). This CDR3 has 14 amino acids. V gave up 2 bases and J gave up 1 base, with 7 bases separating them. CDR3 sequence: CASSLKGGTDTQYF. The CDR3, as DNA: TGTGCCAGCAGTTTAAAGGGGGGCACAGATACGCAGTATTTT.

The J gene is TRBJ1-3, the V gene TRBV28, with D tentatively TRBD1 (6 bases). The V end lost 5 bases, the J end lost 4 bases, and 12 bases lay between the germline ends. The V gene's germline CDR1 is MDHEN and CDR2 SYDVKM. The CDR3 totals 14 residues. In nucleotides, the CDR3 is TGTGCCAGCAGTGTAACAGGGTTAGGAAACACCATATATTTT. As protein: CASSVTGLGNTIYF. Supplemented by reference TRBV28 and TRBJ1-3, the full variable domain reads DVKVTQSSRYLVKRTGEKVFLECVQDMDHENMFWYRQDPGLGLRLIYFSYDVKMKEKGDIPEGYSVSREKKERFSLILESASTNQTSMYLCASSVTGLGNTIYFGEGSWLTVV.

This chain connects TRBV6-5 to TRBJ2-6; D is perhaps TRBD1 (5 bases). The germline gives CDR1 MNHEY, CDR2 SVGAGI. The CDR3 contains 15 residues. Deletions cut 8 bases from V and 2 bases from J, with 13 bases between. The CDR3 nucleotides read TGTGCCAGCTCTCAGGGCACGGCTGGGGCCAACGTCCTGACTTTC. This sequence encodes CASSQGTAGANVLTF.

The chain employs TRBV19 and TRBJ1-1; D is unresolved. Trimming cost V 10 bases and J 1 base, with 7 bases left between them. This CDR3 comprises 11 residues. Germline V gene sequence: CDR1 LNHDA, CDR2 SQIVND (reference sequence). For the CDR3, the DNA is TGTGCCACCGAATGGAACACTGAAGCTTTCTTT. The encoded protein is CATEWNTEAFF.

Notes on this clone: The same CDR3 can be traced to other DNA sequences in this sample. The chain links TRBV28 to TRBJ2-1; D is unresolved. V was trimmed by 2 bases and J by 3 bases, leaving 2 bases between them. This CDR3 has 12 amino acids. The germline V gene encodes CDR1 MDHEN and CDR2 SYDVKM. The CDR3 DNA reads TGTGCCAGCAGTTTAAACTACAATGAGCAGTTCTTC. Translated, it gives CASSLNYNEQFF.

The V gene is TRBV7-6, the J gene TRBJ1-1, with D perhaps TRBD1 (6 bases). Trimming removed 5 bases at V and 8 bases at J, with 12 bases between. The CDR3 sequence is 12 residues long. CDR1 is SGHVS, CDR2 FNYEAQ, per germline. DNA for the CDR3: TGTGCCAGCAGCCAAGGGGGAGCCGAAGCTTTCTTT. Its protein is CASSQGGAEAFF.

The chain carries TRBV30 and TRBJ2-7; D is uncertain. The CDR3 contains 13 residues. Germline lookup yields CDR1 GTSNPN and CDR2 SVGIG (reference sequence). V gave up 2 bases and J gave up 4 bases, with 12 bases separating them. CDR3 region: CAWSIEHPYEQYF. CDR3 sequence (DNA): TGTGCCTGGAGTATCGAGCATCCTTACGAGCAGTACTTC. The full variable domain, its missing parts supplied by reference TRBV30 and TRBJ2-7, is SQTIHQWPATLVQPVGSPLSLECTVEGTSNPNLYWYRQAAGRGLQLLFYSVGIGQISSEVPQNLSASRPQDRQFILSSKKLLLSDSGFYLCAWSIEHPYEQYFGPGTRLTVT.

The CDR3 reads CASRPGQGRTDTQYF. DNA for the CDR3: TGTGCCAGCAGACCGGGACAGGGGAGGACAGATACGCAGTATTTT. The V gene is TRBV2, the J gene TRBJ2-3; 10 nucleotides line up with TRBD1. The CDR3 sequence is 15 residues long. CDR1 and CDR2 (germline): SNHLY, FYNNEI. The V and J ends lost 6 bases and 3 bases, in that order; junction bases with no gene match: 6.

This chain joins TRBV28 and TRBJ1-1; D ambiguous. Trimming left V 5 bases short and J 1 base short, with 11 bases between. CDR3 length: 14 amino acids. The germline V gene encodes CDR1 MDHEN and CDR2 SYDVKM. Here the CDR3 DNA reads TGTGCCAGCAGTCTAGGGCGGGCGAACACTGAAGCTTTCTTT. Protein: CASSLGRANTEAFF.

The CDR3 DNA is TGTGCCAGCAGCCAAGAGAAGGACTGGGCCTTAGATACGCAGTATTTT. Its translation: CASSQEKDWALDTQYF. The chain couples TRBV4-2 to TRBJ2-3, with D possibly being TRBD2 (5 bases). This CDR3 spans 16 amino acids. The ends were cut back, 0 bases at V and 5 bases at J, with 15 bases in the middle. CDR1 and CDR2 from the germline V gene are LGHNA and YNFKEQ.

This chain joins TRBV28 and TRBJ2-5, with 8 bases fitting TRBD2. The CDR3 length is 17 residues. V dropped 6 bases and J dropped 4; count of bases not matched to a gene: 16. Per the germline V gene, CDR1 is MDHEN and CDR2 is SYDVKM. CDR3 bases: TGTGCCAGCAGCCCCCCCGGGGGGGTTTGGAGGGGAGAGACCCAGTACTTC. The encoded protein is CASSPPGGVWRGETQYF.

The CDR3: CASSVSGAQYEQYF. The CDR3 nucleotides read TGTGCCAGCAGCGTGAGTGGGGCTCAGTACGAGCAGTACTTC. The chain employs TRBV9 and TRBJ2-7; a possible D gene is TRBD1 (5 bases). Trimming left V 2 bases short and J 4 bases short, with 13 bases between. Germline CDR1 and CDR2: SGDLS and YYNGEE. This CDR3 is built from 14 residues.

The V call is TRBV18, the J call TRBJ2-5; no definite D call. Germline assignment: CDR1 KGHSH and CDR2 LQKENI. The ends were cut back, 4 bases at V and 5 bases at J, with 8 bases in the middle. The CDR3 sequence is 12 residues long. CDR3 coding DNA: TGTGCCAGCTCACTGACGGCCGAGACCCAGTACTTC. This codes for CASSLTAETQYF.

J is TRBJ2-5 and V is TRBV6-6; D unclear. The CDR3 totals 12 residues. With 5 bases removed from V and 11 bases from J, the gap between germline ends came to 15 bases. The germline V gene has CDR1 MNHNY and CDR2 SVGAGI (reference sequence). The DNA of the CDR3 is TGTGCCAGCAGTACTATCCACGGTGAGCAGTACTTC. Encoded protein: CASSTIHGEQYF.

The V and J genes are TRBV28 and TRBJ2-5, with D hard to call. The J call may be incorrect, as the DNA end agrees better with TRBJ2-7. The CDR3 runs to 12 residues. Per the germline V gene, CDR1 is MDHEN and CDR2 is SYDVKM. As DNA, the CDR3 is TGTGCCAGCGCCTCTAACTCCTACGAGCAGTACTTC. Translated, it gives CASASNSYEQYF.

The CDR3 region is CAWGRALSNQPQHF. CDR3 nucleotides: TGTGCCTGGGGACGGGCACTAAGCAATCAGCCCCAGCATTTT. This chain uses TRBV30 with TRBJ1-5, with D uncertain. The CDR3 is 14 amino acids. V dropped 5 bases and J dropped 1 base, with 12 bases sitting between them. Germline lookup yields CDR1 GTSNPN and CDR2 SVGIG (reference sequence).

The V gene is TRBV9, the J gene TRBJ1-3; unclear D gene. V lost 0 bases to trimming and J lost 8 bases, with 15 bases between them. Germline CDR1 reads SGDLS; CDR2 reads YYNGEE. The CDR3 is 15 amino acids. Here the CDR3 reads CASSVGGGARYTIYF. CDR3 in DNA: TGTGCCAGCAGCGTAGGTGGCGGCGCCCGCTACACCATATATTTT.

The gene calls are TRBV7-8 and TRBJ2-7, with 12 positions matching TRBD2. This CDR3 has 16 amino acids. Germline V gene sequence: CDR1 SGHVS, CDR2 FQNEAQ. J was trimmed by 13 bases and V by 5 bases; bases with no gene match: 18. For the CDR3, the DNA is TGTGCCAGCAGCCCGAACTCCCCGGCTAGCGGGAGGGATTATTACTTC. It translates to CASSPNSPASGRDYYF.